The next 12 T cell receptor beta chains were all read from a single sample in a study of T cell responses to AZD1222 COVID-19 vaccine. Sequenced by immunoSEQ multiplex PCR; TCRdb stores in-frame clones only, minus some. Among about 150,000 clones, around 90% were seen once, and the ten largest hold roughly 5%. Sequenced material: peripheral blood, taken on day 0 of AZD1222 vaccination. All receptors come from an adult in good health.

The chain carries TRBV7-8 and TRBJ1-4, with 7 bases aligning to TRBD1. The germline V gene encodes CDR1 SGHVS and CDR2 FQNEAQ. The junction had 11 bases not matched to a gene; V was cut back by 6 bases and J by 7 bases. This CDR3 has 15 amino acids. The DNA for the CDR3 is TGTGCCAGCAGTCAAACTGCAGGGGGAATTGAAAAACTGTTTTTT. Protein: CASSQTAGGIEKLFF. Using reference TRBV7-8 and TRBJ1-4 for the parts outside the CDR3, the full variable domain is GAGVSQSPRYKVAKRGQDVALRCDPISGHVSLFWYQQALGQGPEFLTYFQNEAQLDKSGLPSDRFFAERPEGSVSTLKIQRTQQEDSAVYLCASSQTAGGIEKLFFGSGTQLSVL.

The chain carries TRBV28 and TRBJ1-2; TRBD1 matches 8 bases. V lost 1 base and J lost 3; bases outside the gene matches: 1. The CDR3 runs 14 residues. The germline V gene encodes CDR1 MDHEN and CDR2 SYDVKM. The CDR3 protein is CASSLSRGHYGYTF. DNA of the CDR3: TGTGCCAGCAGTTTATCCAGGGGGCACTATGGCTACACCTTC.

V and J are TRBV11-1 and TRBJ2-7, with a tentative D call TRBD2 (5 bases). The CDR3 runs 14 residues. Trimming shortened V by 0 bases and J by 7 bases, and 13 bases separated the two germline ends. CDR1 SGHAT and CDR2 FQDESV come from the germline V gene (reference sequence). CDR3 protein: CASSLAASTGEQYF. CDR3 nucleotides: TGTGCCAGCAGCTTAGCAGCTAGCACCGGGGAGCAGTACTTC.

V usage is TRBV12-3 or TRBV12-4 and J usage is TRBJ1-5; 8 nucleotides align to TRBD1. V trimming: 2 bases; J trimming: 11 bases; junction bases outside the gene matches: 5. There are 13 residues in the CDR3. CDR3: CASSLTGGSAQHF. In nucleotides, the CDR3 is TGTGCCAGCAGTTTAACAGGGGGTTCCGCCCAGCATTTT.

V usage is TRBV28 and J usage is TRBJ1-1; 8 positions match TRBD1. J was trimmed by 0 bases and V by 6 bases; bases with no gene match: 12. CDR3 length: 17 residues. Per germline, CDR1 MDHEN and CDR2 SYDVKM. CDR3 amino acids: CASSSVKAGGLNTEAFF. Written as DNA, the CDR3 is TGTGCCAGCAGCTCCGTAAAAGCAGGGGGCTTGAACACTGAAGCTTTCTTT.

This rearrangement joins TRBV6-2 or TRBV6-3 to TRBJ2-3; no reliable D call. V was pared by 2 bases and J by 0 bases, with 6 bases between. Per germline, CDR1 MNHEY and CDR2 SVGEGT. The CDR3 runs to 14 residues. The CDR3 reads CASSYLASTDTQYF. CDR3 coding DNA: TGTGCCAGCAGTTACCTCGCGAGCACAGATACGCAGTATTTT.

This rearrangement joins TRBV27 to TRBJ1-1; possibly TRBD1 for D (6 bases). CDR1 and CDR2 (germline): MNHEY, SMNVEV (reference sequence). CDR3 length: 15 residues. V was clipped by 4 bases and J by 4 bases, with 16 bases between them. The CDR3 DNA reads TGTGCCAGCAGTTGGATAGGGGGGGGCGGCACTGAAGCTTTCTTT. Translated: CASSWIGGGGTEAFF.

This clone occurred once. The chain links TRBV28 to TRBJ2-3; a weak D match, TRBD2 (6 bases). Germline V CDR1 and CDR2: MDHEN, SYDVKM. Trimming removed 4 bases at V and 4 bases at J, with 12 bases between. This CDR3 is built from 14 residues. CDR3 bases: TGTGCCAGCAGTTCCGCTAGCGTAGCAGATACGCAGTATTTT. Translated: CASSSASVADTQYF.

This clone was picked up a small number of times. The chain carries TRBV6-1 and TRBJ1-5, with D tentatively TRBD1 (6 bases). This CDR3 is built from 16 residues. Trimming stripped 2 bases from V and 1 base from J, with 12 bases between. The germline V gene has CDR1 MNHNS and CDR2 SASEGT. DNA of the CDR3: TGTGCCAGCAGTGAACAGGGGCATAGGAGCAATCAGCCCCAGCATTTT. Translation gives CASSEQGHRSNQPQHF.

The chain has TRBV4-2 and TRBJ2-1, with TRBD2 matching over 13 bases. This CDR3 has 19 residues. In germline, CDR1 is LGHNA, CDR2 YNFKEQ. After removal of 1 base from V and 3 bases from J, the junction contained 9 bases not matched to a gene. CDR3 protein: CASSQVRTSGSRVYNEQFF. CDR3 in DNA: TGTGCCAGCAGCCAAGTGAGGACTAGCGGGAGTAGGGTCTACAATGAGCAGTTCTTC.

This clone was found once. The CDR3 DNA sequence: TGTGCCAGCAGTAACGGCCTTACAGGGGGTAATGGCTACACCTTC. This translates into CASSNGLTGGNGYTF. The V call is TRBV6-2 or TRBV6-3, the J call TRBJ1-2; 8 positions match TRBD1. Germline CDR1 MNHEY, CDR2 SVGEGT. This CDR3 is 15 amino acids long. J gave up 6 bases and V 5 bases, and 11 bases lay outside the gene matches.

This chain connects TRBV29-1 to TRBJ1-3, with D unresolved. The V gene's germline CDR1 is SQVTM and CDR2 ANQGSEA. The germline V and J ends were trimmed by 5 bases and 6 bases, with 11 bases remaining between them. The CDR3 is 12 amino acids. CDR3: CSVRSTQNTIYF. The CDR3 region has the DNA TGCAGCGTTCGAAGTACCCAAAACACCATATATTTT.